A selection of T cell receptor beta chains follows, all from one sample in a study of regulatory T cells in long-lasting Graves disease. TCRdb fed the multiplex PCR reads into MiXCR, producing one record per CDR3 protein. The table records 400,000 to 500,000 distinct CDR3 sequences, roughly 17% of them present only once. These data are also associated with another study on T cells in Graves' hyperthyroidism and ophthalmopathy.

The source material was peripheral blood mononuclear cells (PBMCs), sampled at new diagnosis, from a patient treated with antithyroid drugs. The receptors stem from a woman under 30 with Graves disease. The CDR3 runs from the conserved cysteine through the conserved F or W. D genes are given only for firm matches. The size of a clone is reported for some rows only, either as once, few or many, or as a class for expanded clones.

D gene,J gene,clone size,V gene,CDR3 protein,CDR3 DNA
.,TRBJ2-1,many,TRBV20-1,CSPARSSYNEQFF,TGCAGTCCGGCGAGGAGCTCCTACAATGAGCAGTTCTTC
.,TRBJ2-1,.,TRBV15,CATSREGALSSYNEQSF,TGTGCCACCAGCAGAGAGGGGGCCCTAAGCTCCTACAATGAGCAGTCCTTC
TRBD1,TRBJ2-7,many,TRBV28,CASSTRDRGVYEQYF,TGTGCCAGCAGTACCCGGGACAGGGGAGTTTACGAGCAGTACTTC
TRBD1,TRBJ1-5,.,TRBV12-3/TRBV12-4,CASSPSGGGQPQHF,TGTGCCAGCAGTCCGTCAGGGGGAGGCCAGCCCCAGCATTTT
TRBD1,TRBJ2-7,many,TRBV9,CASSVGGTGSEQYF,TGTGCCAGCAGCGTAGGGGGGACAGGGTCCGAGCAGTACTTC
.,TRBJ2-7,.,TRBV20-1,CSLARGAGHVRYF,TGCAGCCTAGCCCGGGGAGCGGGCCATGTGCGGTACTTC
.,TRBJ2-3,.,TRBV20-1,CSAQNIGLRSTDTQYF,TGCAGTGCTCAAAATATAGGACTAAGAAGCACAGATACGCAGTATTTT
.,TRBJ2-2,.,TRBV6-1,CASRMLGTPVTGELFF,TGTGCCAGCAGGATGCTTGGGACTCCGGTCACCGGGGAGCTGTTTTTT
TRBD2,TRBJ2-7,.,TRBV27,CASSFLAGGAYEQYF,TGTGCCAGCAGTTTCCTAGCGGGAGGTGCCTACGAGCAGTACTTC
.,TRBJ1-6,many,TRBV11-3,CASSYGTGGSPLHF,TGTGCCAGCAGCTACGGGACCGGGGGGTCACCCCTCCACTTT
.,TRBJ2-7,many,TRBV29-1,CSVEGETVEQYF,TGCAGCGTTGAAGGGGAGACAGTCGAGCAGTACTTC
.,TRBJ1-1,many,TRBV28,CASIRSVGGVGAVNTEAFF,TGTGCCAGCATTAGGTCGGTTGGAGGGGTTGGGGCGGTGAACACTGAAGCTTTCTTT
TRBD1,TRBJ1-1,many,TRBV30,CAWSEIQGGTEAFF,TGTGCCTGGAGTGAAATACAGGGGGGCACTGAAGCTTTCTTT
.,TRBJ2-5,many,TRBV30,CAWKQGAETQYF,TGTGCCTGGAAGCAGGGAGCAGAGACCCAGTACTTC
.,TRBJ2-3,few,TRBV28,CASSSPLTRTDTQYF,TGTGCCAGCAGTTCCCCCCTAACTCGCACAGATACGCAGTATTTT
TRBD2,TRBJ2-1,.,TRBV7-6,CASSLGSSGFNEQFF,TGTGCCAGCAGCTTAGGTTCTAGCGGGTTCAATGAGCAGTTCTTC
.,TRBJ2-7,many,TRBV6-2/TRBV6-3,CASSYVSFYEQYF,TGTGCCAGCAGTTACGTCAGTTTCTACGAGCAGTACTTC
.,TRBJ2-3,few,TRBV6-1,CASIGVKGTDTQYF,TGTGCCAGCATTGGGGTTAAAGGTACAGATACGCAGTATTTT
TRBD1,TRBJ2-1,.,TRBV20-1,CSARLQGQSSYNEQFF,TGCAGTGCTAGACTCCAGGGACAGAGCTCCTACAATGAGCAGTTCTTC
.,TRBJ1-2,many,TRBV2,CASSERGPYGYTF,TGTGCCAGCAGCGAACGAGGGCCCTATGGCTACACCTTC
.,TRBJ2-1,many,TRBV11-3,CASSLGPPGNEQFF,TGTGCCAGCAGCTTGGGACCCCCGGGCAATGAGCAGTTCTTC
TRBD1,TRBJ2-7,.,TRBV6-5,CASSYGTVPSYEQYF,TGTGCCAGCAGTTATGGGACAGTACCTTCCTACGAGCAGTACTTC
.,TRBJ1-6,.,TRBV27,CASSFKGNSPLHF,TGTGCCAGCAGTTTTAAGGGGAATTCACCCCTCCACTTT
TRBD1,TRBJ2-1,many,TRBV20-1,CSAMDRGSYNEQFF,TGCAGTGCTATGGACAGGGGCAGCTACAATGAGCAGTTCTTC
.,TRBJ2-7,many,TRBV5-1,CASSLGGSSVSYEQYF,TGCGCCAGCAGCTTGGGAGGATCCAGCGTATCCTACGAGCAGTACTTC
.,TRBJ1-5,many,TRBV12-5,CASGLVSPPPIYGNQPQHF,TGTGCTAGTGGTTTGGTAAGTCCCCCTCCAATCTACGGGAATCAGCCCCAGCATTTT
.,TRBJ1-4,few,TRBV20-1,CSARDGIFWEKLFF,TGCAGTGCTAGAGATGGTATTTTTTGGGAAAAACTGTTTTTT